The source of this T cell receptor beta chain is a study of pediatric ulcerative colitis. Overall study findings and caveats: All ulcerative colitis patients, but no controls, carried two rectal clonotypes.

Clones were sequenced by immunoSEQ multiplex PCR, and TCRdb holds only the in-frame ones, with some missing. This table holds some 15,000 clones, 77% found once. One to two pinch biopsies were taken from the rectum during colonoscopy. Remarks on this clone: Its antigen is still unknown.

The specimen was gut tissue. This receptor was taken from a boy aged 5-17 years who was a control in a study of pediatric ulcerative colitis.

The CDR3 spells CASSYYGQGEETQYF. Here the CDR3 DNA reads TGTGCCAGCAGTTACTACGGACAGGGGGAAGAGACCCAGTACTTC. This chain links TRBV6-6 with TRBJ2-5; 10 bases fit TRBD1. V was pared by 1 base and J by 3 bases, with 2 bases of the junction left unmatched. The CDR3 runs 15 residues. CDR1 MNHNY and CDR2 SVGAGI come from the germline V gene (reference sequence).